A few counts support the clone carrying this T cell receptor (beta chain). Its target is unknown. This specimen comes from a study of blood T cells in healthy people across ages. Findings and caveats of the study: Investigators treated diversity estimates from one million T cells as underestimates.

Germline CDR1 SGHDN, CDR2 FVKESK. Trimming removed 0 bases at V and 8 bases at J, with 13 bases between. The CDR3 spans 15 residues. The second PCR ran roughly 7 to 11 cycles with a sample-barcoded 5' primer and J-beta primers. The template-switch adaptor was a 5' adaptor with 12 random nucleotides. It tagged each cDNA molecule. TCRdb reprocessed the 5' RACE reads via MiXCR and lists one record per CDR3 protein. Counted here are about 620,000 distinct CDR3 sequences, more than 20% occurring once; the ten biggest clones make up roughly 3.6%. Researchers report isolating at least 6 million PBMCs per sample.

This TCR derives from a man between 65 and 85 years old in good health. This sequence joins TRBV14 and TRBJ1-4, with D unresolved. The sequenced sample consisted of blood. In DNA form, the CDR3 reads TGTGCCAGCAGCCAAGATATGTCAGGAGCCGAAAAACTGTTTTTT. This codes for CASSQDMSGAEKLFF. The full variable domain, in which reference TRBV14 and TRBJ1-4 provide the parts outside the CDR3, is EAGVTQFPSHSVIEKGQTVTLRCDPISGHDNLYWYRRVMGKEIKFLLHFVKESKQDESGMPNNRFLAERTGGTYSTLKVQPAELEDSGVYFCASSQDMSGAEKLFFGSGTQLSVL.